This T cell receptor beta chain was captured by sequencing in a study of cytomegalovirus exposure and HLA in healthy donors listed by TCRdb under 2017. Background for the entire study: According to an earlier analysis of 587 of the donors, about 179 million T cells yielded some 120 million unique TCR beta sequences and less than 300 Gb of sequence data. An early release that covered roughly 600 HLA-typed donors contained 250 to 350 gigabases of sequencing data and roughly 84 million unique TCR sequences. The study aimed to test whether signatures of past pathogen exposure could be identified by cataloging public T cell receptors. Among a few hundred genotyped donors of the cohort, an average of around 240,000 unique TCR beta nucleotide sequences were sequenced per donor, around 18% of them non-productive. Several DR-DQ haplotypes were treated as single units for association and clustering because of strong linkage in the cohort. The study used immunosequencing to profile the T cell repertoires of some 600 subjects and linked those repertoires to cytomegalovirus serostatus. To predict cytomegalovirus infection status, the study combined high-throughput TCR immunosequencing, statistical association of individual TCRs with disease status, and machine learning. Every discovery cohort repertoire had been produced on one sequencing platform. Class I and class II HLA loci were covered by the typing at four-digit resolution. A later analysis re-examined previously published TCR beta repertoires from more than 550 donors and added high-resolution HLA genotyping to investigate patterns of TCR occurrence. Donor age, sex, ethnicity and CMV serostatus were compiled alongside the repertoire data. Typing coverage varied by locus: about 629-630 donors for A, B, C, DRB1 and DQB1; more than 500 for DQA1; about 570 for DPA1; fewer than 480 for DPB1. Along with the approximately 620-subject first cohort, a separate validation cohort of some 130 different subjects was used. A later genetic analysis used genome-wide SNP genotypes for 398 of the 666 donors, treating that subset as a discovery cohort. To decide whether each TCR beta V gene segment behaved as functional or pseudogenic, an earlier analysis of some 600 of the donors relied on high-throughput TCR beta sequencing. In the later analysis, no new phenotypic data were used to find candidate immune exposures; instead, reliance was placed on TCR beta sequences and their occurrence across donors. Of the 398 genotyped donors, around 81% fell in the genetic ancestry cluster associated with self-reported Caucasian donors. The investigation overall reported the following: Specific HLA alleles were associated with 15,000 to 20,000 TCR beta sequences at a false discovery rate of 0.05 in a later analysis. In vitro tests confirmed that three of the cytomegalovirus-associated TCR beta chains recognize cytomegalovirus antigens. A later analysis found that HLA-associated TCR beta chains were more clonally expanded and had lower generation probabilities than equally common non-associated chains. Because the 87-base-pair reads could not distinguish some IMGT-functional V segments, including TRBV6-2 and TRBV6-3, those segments were excluded. For the cohort, immune exposure information was limited to CMV serostatus. Most CMV-associated TCR beta chains appeared to be HLA-restricted in a later analysis, and the HLA associations seemed to be driven largely by CMV exposure. Correlated functional status among segregating V segments might reflect linkage disequilibrium, but an unknown experimental factor could not be ruled out. Across donors, most TCR sequences were observed very rarely, whereas some public TCRs were present in many individuals. The earlier analysis of fewer than 750 of the donors excluded 15 to 20 rarely observed V segments, including chromosome 9 orphons, because counts were too low. A further reported finding was that TCR beta sequences accurately predicted the HLA-A and HLA-B alleles for most subjects in the first cohort. The sequencing pipeline was judged likely to have produced a cluster of highly shared sequence variants as a technical artifact. A later analysis found that TCR association rates varied across HLA loci, with DRB1 alleles showing the most associated TCRs and HLA-C alleles the fewest. A later genetic analysis reported fewer N-insertions in productive TCRs among donors in an Asian-associated ancestry cluster than the 666-donor mean. The study gave a list of about 150 TCR beta chains associated with cytomegalovirus. In an earlier analysis of approximately 600 of the donors, most TCR beta V segments were observed in productive rearrangements about 87% or about 30% of the time, broadly matching IMGT annotations. Roughly uniform sequencing depth across donors was assumed in presence/absence analyses, although this assumption may not hold. Assigning TCR associations to individual alleles was difficult when HLA alleles, especially DR and DQ, strongly co-occurred. In this cohort, only TCR beta chains were sequenced, and detectable features were limited by the absence of alpha or paired-chain data. It was suggested by the authors that the approach could potentially be generalized to other disease states and immunological phenotypes. Cytomegalovirus status was reported to be diagnosed by the classifier with high specificity and sensitivity in both the original and validation cohorts. A later genetic analysis associated a missense DCLRE1C variant with V-gene and J-gene trimming of TCR beta chains, and an independent cohort replicated the association. According to a later analysis, parvovirus B19, influenza, CMV and Epstein-Barr virus appeared linked to several top co-occurrence clusters. Because HLA typing was unavailable for some donors at each locus, only the typed subset was used in association tests.

About this clone: Its antigen has not been determined. Within one base of it there is no much larger clone, and no base qualities were kept.

The cohort comprised under 700 healthy bone marrow donors. At the time of sampling, every cohort member was nominally healthy, though immune exposures that went unrecorded were likely present. The donor was CMV seronegative and belonged to the group of under 400 seronegative cohort members. A peripheral blood sample was collected from each donor, and TCR beta sequencing was performed on peripheral blood mononuclear cells. Genomic DNA extraction from the blood cell samples was performed with the Qiagen DNeasy Blood Extraction Kit. Library preparation was by the immunoSEQ multiplex PCR assay. The multiplex PCR relied on a mix of 60 forward primers for TCR Vbeta segments and 13 reverse primers for TCR Jbeta segments. A multiplex PCR assay on genomic DNA amplified the CDR3 region of rearranged TCR beta genes. On the Illumina HiSeq System, the amplified TCR beta libraries were sequenced as 87-base-pair reads. Per the authors' processing: Across the 600 to 700 repertoires, a later analysis counted approximately 83 million unique TCR beta chains, about 10 million of which were shared by at least two donors. Raw reads were error-corrected and collapsed into unique sequences by a nearest-neighbor algorithm in which closely related sequences were merged to remove PCR and sequencing errors. Alignment of CDR3 sequences to IMGT reference sequences was used to assign V, D and J gene segments. For a sequence to be retained, a match of at least six nucleotides to both a V gene segment and a J gene segment was required. Rearrangements were classified as productive when the CDR3 lacked stop codons and remained in frame with V and J, and all other rearrangements were classified as non-productive. Following IMGT convention, CDR3 was defined as the stretch from the second conserved V-encoded cysteine up to the conserved J-encoded phenylalanine. In an earlier analysis of some 550 of the donors, sequences lacking an unambiguous match to a single V gene segment were excluded. An earlier analysis of some 610 of the donors called V segments functional above 56.7% productive rearrangements and segregating when the between-donor standard deviation exceeded 5%. A statistical classification framework was developed to diagnose cytomegalovirus status using the catalog of TCR beta chain sequences. In a later analysis, V and J genes were assigned by comparing TCR nucleotide sequences against IMGT/GENE-DB human TR gene sequences. In a later analysis, CDR3 sequences and most-parsimonious VDJ recombination scenarios were assigned using the TCRdist pipeline. In a later analysis, each TCR beta chain was defined by its CDR3 amino acid sequence together with its V-gene family, and reads lacking a unique V-gene family were excluded. In a later analysis, several hundred highly shared, low-generation-probability nucleotide sequences were removed to address suspected cross-contamination and a sequencing artifact. In a later analysis, a clonal expansion index was calculated for each public chain from normalized within-repertoire ranks of inferred template counts. In a later analysis, generation probabilities were computed using a VDJ recombination model fitted to out-of-frame rearrangements, and the results were checked against IGoR. In a later analysis, hypergeometric tests were used to score TCR-TCR, TCR-HLA and TCR-CMV co-occurrence, with a repertoire-size bias correction applied to TCR pairs. A later analysis estimated false discovery rates by permuting HLA or CMV assignments 20 times. In a later analysis, co-occurring TCRs were grouped with DBSCAN, and TCRdist sequence similarity was added when clustering was performed within HLA-allele-positive subsets. Co-occurrence clustering excluded repertoires with fewer than 30,000 or more than 120,000 public chains, plus five with anomalous nucleotide sharing. TCRdb carries this immuneACCESS record with in-frame sequences only. Its versions omit some clonotypes, under half of them owing to an unresolved V gene in the studies checked, with the rest unexplained. V, J and clone size reflect that table, while D and trimming were determined from the DNA. In all, the sample holds around 210,000 clones, and about 88% of those were seen once. The biggest ten clones account for about 0.25% of the sample.

Per the germline V gene (reference sequence), MNHEY is the CDR1 and SMNVEV is the CDR2. Its CDR3 holds 15 amino acids, cysteine through phenylalanine. CDR3 DNA is the only sequence kept; it has 45 bases, read in frame from the first base. Deletion took 6 bases off V and 0 bases off J, with a span of 12 bases between the germline ends. The V and J genes are TRBV27 and TRBJ1-3, with a tentative D gene TRBD1 over 5 matching bases. Sequenced: PBMCs. The sequence came from a girl aged 2 to 9 in good health and CMV-seronegative. The DNA sequence reads TGTGCCAGCAGGAAGGCAGGGAACTCTGGAAACACCATATATTTT. Translation gives CASRKAGNSGNTIYF.